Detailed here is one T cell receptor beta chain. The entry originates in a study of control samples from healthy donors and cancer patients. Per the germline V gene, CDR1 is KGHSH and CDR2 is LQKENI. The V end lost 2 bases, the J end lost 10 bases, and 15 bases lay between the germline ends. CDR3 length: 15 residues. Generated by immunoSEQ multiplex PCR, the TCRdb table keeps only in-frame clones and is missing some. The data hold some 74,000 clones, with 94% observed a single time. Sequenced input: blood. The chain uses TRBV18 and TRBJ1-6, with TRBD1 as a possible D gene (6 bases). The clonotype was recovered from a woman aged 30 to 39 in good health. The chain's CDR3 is CASSPTGSEGSPLHF. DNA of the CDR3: TGTGCCAGCTCACCAACAGGGAGTGAAGGATCACCCCTCCACTTT.